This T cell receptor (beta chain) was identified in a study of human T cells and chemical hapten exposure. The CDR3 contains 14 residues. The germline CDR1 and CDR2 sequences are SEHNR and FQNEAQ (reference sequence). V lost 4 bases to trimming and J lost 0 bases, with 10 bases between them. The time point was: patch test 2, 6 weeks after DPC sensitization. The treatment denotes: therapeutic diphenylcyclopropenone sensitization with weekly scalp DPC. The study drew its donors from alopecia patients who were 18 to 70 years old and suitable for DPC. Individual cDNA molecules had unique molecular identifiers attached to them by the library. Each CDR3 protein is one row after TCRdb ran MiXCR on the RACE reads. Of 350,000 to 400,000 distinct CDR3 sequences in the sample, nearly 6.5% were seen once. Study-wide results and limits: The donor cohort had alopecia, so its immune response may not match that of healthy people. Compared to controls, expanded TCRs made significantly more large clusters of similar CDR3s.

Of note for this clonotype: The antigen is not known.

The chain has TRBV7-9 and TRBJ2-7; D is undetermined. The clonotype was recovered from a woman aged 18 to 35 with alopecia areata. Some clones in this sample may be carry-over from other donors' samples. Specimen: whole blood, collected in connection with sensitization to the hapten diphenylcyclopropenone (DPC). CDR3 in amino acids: CASSWLGNSYEQYF. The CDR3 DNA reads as TGTGCCAGCAGCTGGCTAGGGAACTCCTACGAGCAGTACTTC.